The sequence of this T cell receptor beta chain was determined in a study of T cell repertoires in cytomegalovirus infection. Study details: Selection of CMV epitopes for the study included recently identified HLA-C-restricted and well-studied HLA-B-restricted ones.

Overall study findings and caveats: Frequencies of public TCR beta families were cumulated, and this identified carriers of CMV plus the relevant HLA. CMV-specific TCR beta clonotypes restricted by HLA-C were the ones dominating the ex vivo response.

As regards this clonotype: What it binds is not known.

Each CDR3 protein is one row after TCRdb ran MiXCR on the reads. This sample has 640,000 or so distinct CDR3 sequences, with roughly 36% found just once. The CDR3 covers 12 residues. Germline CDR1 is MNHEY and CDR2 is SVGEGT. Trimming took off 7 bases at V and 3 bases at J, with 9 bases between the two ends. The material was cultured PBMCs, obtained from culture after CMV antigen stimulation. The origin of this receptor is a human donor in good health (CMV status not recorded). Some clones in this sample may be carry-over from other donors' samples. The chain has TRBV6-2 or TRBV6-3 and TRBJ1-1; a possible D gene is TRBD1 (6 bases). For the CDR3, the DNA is TGTGCCAGCAAGGACAGACACACTGAAGCTTTCTTT. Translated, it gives CASKDRHTEAFF.